This T cell receptor beta chain was retrieved from a study of T cells in Graves' hyperthyroidism and ophthalmopathy. Study-level information: Peripheral blood was drawn at first diagnosis, prior to all treatment. Study outcomes and limitations: Ophthalmopathy was told apart from stable hyperthyroidism by a 13 V-J model.

V shed 5 bases, J shed 5 bases, and the junction held 11 bases outside the gene matches. Germline V gene data show CDR1 as SGHAT and CDR2 as FQNNGV. The CDR3 runs 16 residues. Authors of the study amplified TCR beta CDR3 regions from RNA transcripts. RT-PCR in the first round (using the HTBI primer set) targeted the TCR CDR3. One entry per CDR3 protein results from TCRdb running MiXCR on the multiplex PCR reads. The sample has around 700,000 distinct CDR3 sequences, roughly a sixth seen once; the top ten hold roughly a sixth. Concerning this clonotype: Its antigen is not known.

The TCR comes from a woman aged 45 to 65 with Graves' hyperthyroidism that later progressed to Graves' ophthalmopathy. The sequenced sample consisted of blood. The genes are TRBV11-2 and TRBJ2-7; 11 bases map to TRBD2. The CDR3 DNA sequence: TGTGCCAGCAGCCTTAGGCTAGCGGGGGGTCTCGACGAGCAGTACTTC. Translation gives CASSLRLAGGLDEQYF. Full variable domain (outside the CDR3, taken from reference TRBV11-2 and TRBJ2-7): EAGVAQSPRYKIIEKRQSVAFWCNPISGHATLYWYQQILGQGPKLLIQFQNNGVVDDSQLPKDRFSAERLKGVDSTLKIQPAKLEDSAVYLCASSLRLAGGLDEQYFGPGTRLTVT.